The sample holds many counts of the clone carrying this T cell receptor beta chain. Its antigen is not identified. Time point defined: blood at routine non-recurrence follow-up after resection. Whole RNA, which was extracted from tumor, nontumor lung tissue or frozen PBMC, was sequenced without any cell sorting. The data were taken from a study of spatial heterogeneity in lung cancer. Notes on the study in general: Ubiquitous, expanded tumor-derived TCRs were more frequently observed in blood at resection than at follow-up.

Carried by each TCR cDNA molecule was a unique molecular identifier. TCRdb called the 5' RACE reads again in MiXCR, with one record for every CDR3 protein. The sample consists of about 52,000 distinct CDR3 sequences, less than 9.5% of them appearing once. Trimming removed 1 base at V and 13 bases at J, with 11 bases between. This CDR3 region has 12 residues. Germline CDR1 is SGHTA and CDR2 is FQGTGA. The sequence was collected from a female donor with early-stage non-small cell lung cancer. The input for sequencing was PBMCs, taken at follow-up. The chain employs TRBV7-3 and TRBJ2-1; D may match TRBD1 or TRBD2 (6 bases each). The CDR3 DNA is TGTGCCAGCAGCTTAAGAGGGGGGTTCCAGTTCTTC. This translates into CASSLRGGFQFF.